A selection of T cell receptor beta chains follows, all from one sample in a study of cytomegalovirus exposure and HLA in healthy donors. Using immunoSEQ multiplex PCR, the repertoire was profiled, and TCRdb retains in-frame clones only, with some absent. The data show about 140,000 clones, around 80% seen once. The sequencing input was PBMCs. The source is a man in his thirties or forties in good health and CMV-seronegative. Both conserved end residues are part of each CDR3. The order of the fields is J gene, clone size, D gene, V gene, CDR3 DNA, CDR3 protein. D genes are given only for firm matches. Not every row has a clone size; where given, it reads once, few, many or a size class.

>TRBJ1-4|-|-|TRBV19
TGTGCCAGTAGTCTAGCAGGGGCCGGGACCGGCGAAAAACTGTTTTTT
CASSLAGAGTGEKLFF
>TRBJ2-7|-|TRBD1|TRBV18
TGTGCCAGCTCACCACGACAGGGGACCTACGAGCAGTACTTC
CASSPRQGTYEQYF
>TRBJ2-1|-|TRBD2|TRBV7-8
TGTGCCAGCAGCTTAGTTGTTAGCGGGGGGGACTCCTACAATGAGCAGTTCTTC
CASSLVVSGGDSYNEQFF
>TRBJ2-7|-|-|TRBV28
TGTGCCAGCAACCCCAGGGCCCTCTCCTACGAGCAGTACTTC
CASNPRALSYEQYF
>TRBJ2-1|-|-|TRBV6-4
TGTGCCAGCAGTTCTCAAACCGGGACAAACAATGAGCAGTTCTTC
CASSSQTGTNNEQFF
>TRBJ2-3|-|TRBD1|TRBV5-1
TGCGCCAGCAGCTGGGACAGGAGCACAGATACGCAGTATTTT
CASSWDRSTDTQYF
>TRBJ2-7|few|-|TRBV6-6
TGTGCCAGCAGTTACTCGACAACAGTTACCTACGAGCAGTACTTC
CASSYSTTVTYEQYF
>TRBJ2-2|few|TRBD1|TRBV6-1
TGTGCCAGCATGTTACAGGGGGCAACCGGGGAGCTGTTTTTT
CASMLQGATGELFF
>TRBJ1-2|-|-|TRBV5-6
TGTGCCAGCAGCTTTTGGGAGGGACTTCGTGGCTACACCTTC
CASSFWEGLRGYTF
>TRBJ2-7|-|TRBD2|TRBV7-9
TGTGCCAGCAGCTCCCCGGGGGGTTGGATGTCCTACGAGCAGTACTTC
CASSSPGGWMSYEQYF
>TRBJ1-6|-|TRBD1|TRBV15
TGTGCCACCAGCACCGGGACAGAGGTTTCACCCCTCCACTTT
CATSTGTEVSPLHF
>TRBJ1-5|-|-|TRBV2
TGTGCCAGCCAAGAGGAACAGGGATATAGCAATCAGCCCCAGCATTTT
CASQEEQGYSNQPQHF
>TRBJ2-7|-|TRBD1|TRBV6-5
TGTGCCAGCAGTTACTCTGGCCAACAGGGGTACGAGCAGTACTTC
CASSYSGQQGYEQYF
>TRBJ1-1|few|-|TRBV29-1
TGCAGCGTCCGCGACGGGATGAACACTGAAGCTTTCTTT
CSVRDGMNTEAFF
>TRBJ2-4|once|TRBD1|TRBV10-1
TGCGCCAGCAGTGGTTCGACAGGGGGCTCGAACATTCAGTACTTC
CASSGSTGGSNIQYF
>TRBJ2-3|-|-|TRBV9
TGTGCCAGCAGCGTCCTCTATGGGGGGGGGCCCGATACGCAGTATTTT
CASSVLYGGGPDTQYF
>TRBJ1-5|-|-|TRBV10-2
TGCGCCAGCAGTGAGGCGGGCTACAATCAGCCCCAGCATTTT
CASSEAGYNQPQHF
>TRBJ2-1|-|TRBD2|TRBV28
TGTGCCAGCAGAGGACTAGCGGGAACCTCCTACAATGAGCAGTTCTTC
CASRGLAGTSYNEQFF
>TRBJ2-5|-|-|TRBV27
TGTGCCAGCAGTCTCTACAGGGACCGAGAGACCCAGTACTTC
CASSLYRDRETQYF
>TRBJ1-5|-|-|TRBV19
TGTGCCAGTGTTGCCGATCACAATAGCAATCAGCCCCAGCATTTT
CASVADHNSNQPQHF
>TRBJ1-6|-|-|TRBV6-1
TGTGCCAGCAGTGAAGTGGCAGGGCAGAATTCACCCCTCCACTTT
CASSEVAGQNSPLHF
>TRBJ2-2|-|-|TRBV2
TGTGCCAGCAGTGCACAGGGTCCCGGGGAGCTGTTTTTT
CASSAQGPGELFF
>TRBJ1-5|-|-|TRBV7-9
TGTGCCAGCAGCTTAGGTGGCGGGCGCGGGGGAGATCAGCCCCAGCATTTT
CASSLGGGRGGDQPQHF
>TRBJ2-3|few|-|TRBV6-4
TGTGCCAGCAGTAACGAGGGCCACACAGATACGCAGTATTTT
CASSNEGHTDTQYF
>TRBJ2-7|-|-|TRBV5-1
TGCGCCAGCAGCTTCGGTGGGGCGGATGTCTCCTACGAGCAGTACTTC
CASSFGGADVSYEQYF
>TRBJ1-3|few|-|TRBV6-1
TGTGCCAGCAGTGAACAGGATCAGTCTGGAAACACCATATATTTT
CASSEQDQSGNTIYF
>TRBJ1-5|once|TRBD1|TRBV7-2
TGTGCCAGCAGCAAGGACAGGGGAGGTTTGCAGCCCCAGCATTTT
CASSKDRGGLQPQHF
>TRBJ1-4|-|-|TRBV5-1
TGCGCCAGCAGCTTGGGGCAGGGCAAAGAAAAACTGTTTTTT
CASSLGQGKEKLFF
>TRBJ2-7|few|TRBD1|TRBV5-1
TGCGCCAGCAGCCGGGGACAGGGGGCGGACGAGCAGTACTTC
CASSRGQGADEQYF
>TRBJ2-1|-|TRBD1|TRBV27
TGTGCCAGCAGTTCCCAAAAGGGACAGTTCTACAATGAGCAGTTCTTC
CASSSQKGQFYNEQFF
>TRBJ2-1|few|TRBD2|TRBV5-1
TGCGCCAGCAGCTTATCTAGCGGGTCCTACAATGAGCAGTTCTTC
CASSLSSGSYNEQFF
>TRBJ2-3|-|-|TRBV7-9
TGTGCCAGCACAGGCCGGAGCACAGATACGCAGTATTTT
CASTGRSTDTQYF
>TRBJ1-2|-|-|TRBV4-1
TGCGCCAGCAGCCAATCATTACAGACTAACTATGGCTACACCTTC
CASSQSLQTNYGYTF
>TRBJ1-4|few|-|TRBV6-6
TGTGCCAGCAGTTACTGGGAGGGAAAGGGTGAAAAACTGTTTTTT
CASSYWEGKGEKLFF
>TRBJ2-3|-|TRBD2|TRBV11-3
TGTGCCAGCAGCCCCGGGGGGGCCGGCACAGATACGCAGTATTTT
CASSPGGAGTDTQYF
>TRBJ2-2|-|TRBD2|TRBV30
TGTGCCTGGCTTCCGGGAGGGCGCACCGGGGAGCTGTTTTTT
CAWLPGGRTGELFF
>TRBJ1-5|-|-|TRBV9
-
CASSVVGQGSNQPQNF
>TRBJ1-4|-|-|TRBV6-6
TGTGCCAGCAGCAAACAGCCAGCAACTAATGAAAAACTGTTTTTT
CASSKQPATNEKLFF
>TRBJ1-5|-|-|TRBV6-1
TGTGCCAGCAGTGAAGTCGCTATGCGGGGCCAGCCCCAGCATTTT
CASSEVAMRGQPQHF
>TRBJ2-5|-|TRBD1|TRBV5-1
TGCGCCAGCAGCTTAGGGACAGGGAGAGAGACCCAGTACTTC
CASSLGTGRETQYF
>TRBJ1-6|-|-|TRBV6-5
TGTGCCAGCAGTTTGTCGTTCGGACCCCTCCACTTT
CASSLSFGPLHF
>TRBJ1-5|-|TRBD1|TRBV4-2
TGTGCCAGCAGCCAAGGGGACAGCTTCCGGCCCCAGAATTTT
CASSQGDSFRPQNF
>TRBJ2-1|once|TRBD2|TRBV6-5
TGTGCCAGCTCCGGGACTAGCGGTAACAATGAGCAGTTCTTC
CASSGTSGNNEQFF
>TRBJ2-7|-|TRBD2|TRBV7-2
TGTGCCAGCAGCTTAAGAGGTCGGGGGGACTACGAGCAGTACTTC
CASSLRGRGDYEQYF
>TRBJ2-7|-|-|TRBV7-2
TGTGCCAGCCTCCTAACAGGGTTCTACGAGCAGTACTTC
CASLLTGFYEQYF